A few counts support the clone carrying this TCR beta chain. The V gene lost 0 bases and the J gene lost 11 bases, with 22 bases spanning the gap. The CDR3 has 16 residues. The germline CDR1 and CDR2 sequences are DFQATT and SNEGSKA (reference sequence). This record belongs to a study of T cells after yellow fever vaccination. The authors made TCR cDNA by 5'RACE template switching, adding a universal primer site and UMIs. TCRdb recomputed calls from the 5' RACE reads with MiXCR, one row per CDR3 protein. This table has roughly 400,000 distinct CDR3 sequences, 15% to 20% appearing once. The sequence derives from a man between 18 and 29 years old who received the YFV17D yellow fever vaccine. The sample was PBMCs, taken before the yellow fever booster vaccination. The genes are TRBV20-1 and TRBJ1-4, with D uncertain. CDR3: CSARDTRIRSTGKLFF. CDR3 coding DNA: TGCAGTGCTAGAGATACCAGGATCCGGTCTACTGGTAAACTGTTTTTT.